Presented here are 31 T cell receptor beta chains from one specimen sequenced in a study of T cell changes during pregnancy in multiple sclerosis (dated 2019 in TCRdb). To prepare the library, the immunoSEQ multiplex PCR assay was applied. In TCRdb, the immuneACCESS table is reduced to in-frame sequences with V and J assigned. These tables do not hold every clone; where another copy was compared, an unresolved V gene accounts for under half, and the others remain unexplained. This sample lists 65,000 to 90,000 clones; about 92% were detected once. Clones ranked in the top ten supply approximately 2.2% of the sample. Source: peripheral blood, taken before pregnancy. The receptors originated from a female donor with multiple sclerosis, enrolled in a pregnancy study.

The CDR3 sequence: CASSESPRAEETQYF. Here the CDR3 DNA reads TGTGCCAGCAGTGAGTCCCCCAGGGCCGAAGAGACCCAGTACTTC. The chain combines TRBV2 with TRBJ2-5, with D maybe TRBD1 (5 bases). The germline V gene has CDR1 SNHLY and CDR2 FYNNEI. CDR3 length: 15 residues. V was cut by 3 bases and J by 3 bases, with 14 bases left in between.

This sequence joins TRBV7-9 and TRBJ2-1; TRBD2 is a possible D gene (5 bases). Trimming stripped 8 bases from V and 8 bases from J, with 19 bases between. Germline V lookup: CDR1 SEHNR, CDR2 FQNEAQ (reference sequence). This CDR3 is 14 amino acids long. Here the CDR3 DNA reads TGTGCCAGCGGTGGATCGCGGGCCCGGCATGAGCAGTTCTTC. Protein product: CASGGSRARHEQFF.

V is TRBV5-1 and J is TRBJ2-7, with D possibly being TRBD2 (6 bases). Germline lookup yields CDR1 SGHRS and CDR2 YFSETQ. CDR3 size: 15 residues. V was cut by 4 bases and J by 3 bases, with 17 bases left in between. In DNA form, the CDR3 reads TGCGCCAGCAGCCAATGGAGGGACGGAAGCTACGAGCAGTACTTC. Translation: CASSQWRDGSYEQYF.

This chain links TRBV29-1 with TRBJ2-1; D is perhaps TRBD2 (5 bases). The V gene's germline CDR1 is SQVTM and CDR2 ANQGSEA. The CDR3 sequence is 13 residues long. V was pared by 6 bases and J by 9 bases, with 18 bases between. CDR3 DNA: TGCAGCGTCCTGAGTTTTACGGGGATTGAGCAGTTCTTC. As protein: CSVLSFTGIEQFF.

The rearrangement joins TRBV4-2 to TRBJ1-4, with 7 bases aligning to TRBD1. CDR1 LGHNA and CDR2 YNFKEQ come from the germline V gene. V dropped 3 bases and J dropped 12; count of bases not matched to a gene: 4. There are 12 residues in the CDR3. CDR3 loop: CASSHPTGELFF. The DNA for the CDR3 is TGTGCCAGCAGCCACCCCACAGGGGAACTGTTTTTT.

The gene calls are TRBV10-3 and TRBJ1-1; TRBD1 might be the D (6 bases). CDR1 is ENHRY, CDR2 SYGVKD, per germline. The V end lost 3 bases, the J end lost 4 bases, and 15 bases lay between the germline ends. The CDR3 is 15 amino acids. Written as DNA, the CDR3 is TGTGCCATCAGTGACCGGGGGGGGCAGAGCACTGAAGCTTTCTTT. It encodes CAISDRGGQSTEAFF.

The J gene is TRBJ2-3, the V gene TRBV5-1, with TRBD2 identical over 13 bases. Germline lookup yields CDR1 SGHRS and CDR2 YFSETQ. The CDR3 consists of 16 residues. V lost 4 bases and J lost 1; bases outside the gene matches: 3. The CDR3 here is CASSGGLAGRTDTQYF. The DNA of the CDR3 is TGCGCCAGCAGCGGGGGACTAGCGGGACGCACAGATACGCAGTATTTT.

The V and J genes are TRBV2 and TRBJ2-5, with 10 bases aligning to TRBD2. Unmatched junction bases numbered 11, after V lost 5 bases and J lost 2 bases. The CDR3 is made up of 17 amino acids. Germline lookup yields CDR1 SNHLY and CDR2 FYNNEI. The CDR3 sequence is CASSKSGTSAMQETQYF. Written as DNA, the CDR3 is TGTGCCAGCAGTAAATCCGGGACTAGCGCCATGCAAGAGACCCAGTACTTC. The whole variable domain, filled in from reference TRBV2 and TRBJ2-5, reads EPEVTQTPSHQVTQMGQEVILRCVPISNHLYFYWYRQILGQKVEFLVSFYNNEISEKSEIFDDQFSVERPDGSNFTLKIRSTKLEDSAMYFCASSKSGTSAMQETQYFGPGTRLLVL.

J is TRBJ2-3 and V is TRBV5-1; the D is unclear. Between the trimmed V and J ends, which lost 3 bases and 6 bases, there was a span of 8 bases. Germline lookup yields CDR1 SGHRS and CDR2 YFSETQ. There are 12 residues in the CDR3. The CDR3 sequence: CASSYPRDTQYF. In DNA form, the CDR3 reads TGCGCCAGCAGCTACCCACGGGATACGCAGTATTTT. The whole variable domain, remainder taken from reference TRBV5-1 and TRBJ2-3, is KAGVTQTPRYLIKTRGQQVTLSCSPISGHRSVSWYQQTPGQGLQFLFEYFSETQRNKGNFPGRFSGRQFSNSRSEMNVSTLELGDSALYLCASSYPRDTQYFGPGTRLTVL.

V usage is TRBV5-4 and J usage is TRBJ1-1; perhaps TRBD1 as D (5 bases). The CDR3 consists of 13 residues. Germline CDR1 SGHNT, CDR2 YYREEE (reference sequence). V lost 1 base, J lost 4 bases, and 8 bases lay in between. In DNA form, the CDR3 reads TGTGCCAGCAGCTTGCAGGGCCCCACTGAAGCTTTCTTT. Its translation: CASSLQGPTEAFF.

The chain is built from TRBV7-9 and TRBJ1-2, with a weak D call TRBD1 (5 bases). Germline CDR1 reads SEHNR; CDR2 reads FQNEAQ (reference sequence). The CDR3 has 13 residues. Deletions cut 4 bases from V and 7 bases from J, with 13 bases between. DNA for the CDR3: TGTGCCAGCAGCTCCCAGGAGGGGCTTGGCTACACCTTC. Protein: CASSSQEGLGYTF.

This CDR3 is CASSLGTSGSYEQYF. CDR3 DNA sequence: TGTGCCAGCAGCTTAGGGACTAGCGGATCCTACGAGCAGTACTTC. The chain has TRBV7-2 and TRBJ2-7; 10 bases are shared with TRBD2. V lost 1 base, J lost 1 base, and 1 base stayed unmatched. Germline V gene data show CDR1 as SGHTA and CDR2 as FQGNSA. CDR3 size: 15 residues.

The chain combines TRBV5-4 with TRBJ1-1, with D possibly matching TRBD1 (5 bases). The germline CDR1 and CDR2 sequences are SGHNT and YYREEE (reference sequence). CDR3 size: 14 residues. Trimming pared 0 bases from V and 1 base from J, leaving 7 bases between. CDR3 amino acids: CASSLDRRNTEAFF. In DNA form, the CDR3 reads TGTGCCAGCAGCTTGGACAGGAGGAACACTGAAGCTTTCTTT. The full variable domain, with the rest looked up from reference TRBV5-4 and TRBJ1-1, is ETGVTQSPTHLIKTRGQQVTLRCSSQSGHNTVSWYQQALGQGPQFIFQYYREEENGRGNFPPRFSGLQFPNYSSELNVNALELDDSALYLCASSLDRRNTEAFFGQGTRLTVV.

The chain recombines TRBV5-4 with TRBJ1-1; the match to TRBD1 covers 10 bases. CDR3 length: 15 residues. Germline CDR1 reads SGHNT; CDR2 reads YYREEE (reference sequence). With 4 bases clipped from V and 5 bases from J, the junction kept 8 bases outside the gene matches. Here the CDR3 reads CASSPRQGAGTEAFF. The CDR3 DNA sequence: TGTGCCAGCAGCCCCCGACAGGGGGCTGGGACTGAAGCTTTCTTT.

V gene TRBV28 combines with J gene TRBJ1-1; D is undetermined. The CDR3 loop spans 13 amino acids. Per the germline V gene, CDR1 is MDHEN and CDR2 is SYDVKM. V was cut by 1 base and J by 6 bases, with 9 bases left in between. The CDR3 nucleotides are TGTGCCAGCAGTTTATCGAGTAAACCTGAAGCTTTCTTT. Protein: CASSLSSKPEAFF.

This clone came up once. V usage is TRBV6-1 and J usage is TRBJ1-1, with D uncertain. Trimming stripped 4 bases from V and 10 bases from J, with 22 bases between. Per germline, CDR1 MNHNS and CDR2 SASEGT. The CDR3 is 15 amino acids. The CDR3 coding sequence is TGTGCCAGCAGTGCTACAGTGAGCCAGGTGGATATAGCTTTCTTT. Translating gives CASSATVSQVDIAFF.

The chain uses TRBV5-4 and TRBJ1-1; no clear D. V lost 2 bases to trimming and J lost 6 bases, with 11 bases between them. This CDR3 is 13 amino acids long. The germline CDR1 and CDR2 sequences are SGHNT and YYREEE (reference sequence). The DNA of the CDR3 is TGTGCCAGCAGCTTTGAACCAGTCTCTGAAGCTTTCTTT. This codes for CASSFEPVSEAFF.

The chain combines TRBV7-2 with TRBJ2-3; 7 bases align to TRBD2. The V gene end was trimmed by 10 bases and the J gene end by 1 base; junction bases not matched to a gene: 11. Germline-derived CDR1 and CDR2 are SGHTA and FQGNSA. This CDR3 region has 15 residues. CDR3 sequence reads: CATTQRGLRTDTQYF. The CDR3 DNA reads TGTGCCACCACCCAGCGGGGACTCCGCACAGATACGCAGTATTTT.

The J gene is TRBJ2-3, the V gene TRBV7-9; 8 bases are shared with TRBD1. The CDR3 runs 14 residues. The V gene end was trimmed by 5 bases and the J gene end by 4 bases; junction bases not matched to a gene: 5. Germline CDR1 and CDR2: SEHNR and FQNEAQ (reference sequence). DNA for the CDR3: TGTGCCAGCAGCAGACAGGGGTTCGCAGATACGCAGTATTTT. Protein: CASSRQGFADTQYF.

The rearrangement uses TRBV13 and TRBJ2-1; D remains unclear. The CDR3 covers 13 residues. Trimming shortened V by 5 bases and J by 3 bases, and 8 bases separated the two germline ends. Germline V gives CDR1 PRHDT, CDR2 FYEKMQ (reference sequence). The CDR3 region has the DNA TGTGCCAGCAGCCCAATTCACTACAATGAGCAGTTCTTC. This encodes CASSPIHYNEQFF.

This chain connects TRBV19 to TRBJ2-2; D is ambiguous. Germline CDR1 is LNHDA and CDR2 is SQIVND (reference sequence). The ends were cut back, 5 bases at V and 7 bases at J, with 8 bases in the middle. CDR3 length: 12 amino acids. Here the CDR3 DNA reads TGTGCCAGTAGTGACATATTCGGGGAGCTGTTTTTT. Amino acids: CASSDIFGELFF.

V usage is TRBV7-2 and J usage is TRBJ2-3; D possibly corresponds to TRBD2 (5 bases). The CDR3 is 14 residues long. Trimming shortened V by 3 bases and J by 6 bases, and 13 bases separated the two germline ends. Germline CDR1 SGHTA, CDR2 FQGNSA. This CDR3 is CASSFLATGDTQYF. CDR3 nucleotides: TGTGCCAGCAGCTTTCTAGCCACTGGGGATACGCAGTATTTT.

The J gene is TRBJ1-1, the V gene TRBV7-2; D not certain. The V gene's germline CDR1 is SGHTA and CDR2 FQGNSA. The CDR3 sequence is 14 residues long. Trimming removed 7 bases at V and 0 bases at J, with 12 bases between. CDR3 sequence: CASTLSKLNTEAFF. In DNA, the CDR3 is TGTGCCAGCACCCTGAGTAAGTTGAACACTGAAGCTTTCTTT.

The CDR3 nucleotides read TGTGCCATCAGTGACCCGGTAGCGGTAACCTACGAGCAGTACTTC. It codes for CAISDPVAVTYEQYF. V and J are TRBV10-3 and TRBJ2-7; a weak D match, TRBD2 (6 bases). Trimming pared 3 bases from V and 2 bases from J, leaving 14 bases between. The CDR3 spans 15 residues. The V gene's germline CDR1 is ENHRY and CDR2 SYGVKD.

The rearrangement joins TRBV4-2 to TRBJ2-7, with D possibly TRBD1 on 5 matching bases. In germline, CDR1 is LGHNA, CDR2 YNFKEQ. V lost 0 bases to trimming and J lost 4 bases, with 16 bases between them. The CDR3 runs 16 residues. This chain's CDR3 is CASSQDVRAHPYEQYF. The CDR3 nucleotides read TGTGCCAGCAGCCAAGATGTCAGGGCCCATCCATACGAGCAGTACTTC.

The chain combines TRBV14 with TRBJ2-1, with TRBD2 matching 9 bases. The CDR3 loop spans 18 amino acids. Germline CDR1 is SGHDN and CDR2 is FVKESK. Unmatched junction bases numbered 8, after V lost 0 bases and J lost 2 bases. The CDR3 nucleotides read TGTGCCAGCAGCCAAGATTGGGGAGCGGGAGGAACCTACAATGAGCAGTTCTTC. It specifies CASSQDWGAGGTYNEQFF.

This sequence joins TRBV6-1 and TRBJ1-1; tentative D call: TRBD1 (5 bases). Per germline, CDR1 MNHNS and CDR2 SASEGT. The CDR3 spans 13 residues. The V end lost 7 bases, the J end lost 5 bases, and 14 bases lay between the germline ends. The CDR3 bases are TGTGCCAGCACCGGACTAGGGGCGACTGAAGCTTTCTTT. Protein sequence: CASTGLGATEAFF.

The J gene is TRBJ2-1, the V gene TRBV5-6; the match to TRBD2 covers 10 bases. The CDR3 totals 16 residues. Per the germline V gene, CDR1 is SGHDT and CDR2 is YYEEEE. The junction had 7 bases not matched to a gene; V was cut back by 2 bases and J by 5 bases. In nucleotides, the CDR3 is TGTGCCAGCAGCTTTATCGGGCTAGCGGGAGACAATGAGCAGTTCTTC. Amino acids: CASSFIGLAGDNEQFF.

The rearrangement joins TRBV10-3 to TRBJ2-3; possible D gene TRBD1, 6 bases. Germline-derived CDR1 and CDR2 are ENHRY and SYGVKD. The V end lost 4 bases, the J end lost 2 bases, and 13 bases lay between the germline ends. This CDR3 is built from 15 residues. CDR3 sequence reads: CAISAGQRFTDTQYF. CDR3 sequence (DNA): TGTGCCATCAGTGCCGGACAGAGGTTCACAGATACGCAGTATTTT.

Here the CDR3 reads CASSFGLAAYEQYF. The CDR3 DNA sequence: TGTGCCAGTAGTTTTGGACTAGCGGCCTACGAGCAGTACTTC. V usage is TRBV19 and J usage is TRBJ2-7; 10 bases are a match to TRBD2. V was pared by 5 bases and J by 2 bases, with 3 bases of the junction left unmatched. The germline V gene encodes CDR1 LNHDA and CDR2 SQIVND (reference sequence). CDR3 length: 14 amino acids.

V is TRBV10-3 and J is TRBJ1-2, with D tentatively TRBD1 (5 bases). Between the trimmed V and J ends, which lost 0 bases and 4 bases, there was a span of 9 bases. There are 14 residues in the CDR3. Germline V lookup: CDR1 ENHRY, CDR2 SYGVKD. CDR3 amino acids: CAISESQGPYGYTF. CDR3 bases: TGTGCCATCAGTGAGTCGCAGGGCCCCTATGGCTACACCTTC.